The 6 T cell receptor beta chains presented below share a single source sample, sequenced in a study of beta chain features in type 1 diabetes. TCRB transcripts that were expressed got sequenced, as all of the isolated RNA had been reverse transcribed. Repertoires were generated with immunoSEQ multiplex PCR, while TCRdb's copy carries only in-frame clones and drops some. The sample lists under 450,000 clones, about 14% occurring once. Sequencing was performed on naive CD4+ T cells from blood. These receptors all come from a man aged 30 to 39 in good health.

Note on this clone: Other DNA sequences in this sample translate to the same CDR3. This chain connects TRBV10-3 to TRBJ2-7; no firm D call. Germline V lookup: CDR1 ENHRY, CDR2 SYGVKD. Trimming took off 2 bases at V and 3 bases at J, with 5 bases between the two ends. The CDR3 extends over 12 amino acids. The CDR3 here is CAISETDYEQYF. The CDR3 DNA is TGTGCCATCAGTGAGACGGACTACGAGCAGTACTTC.

This clone was detected a few times. The chain links TRBV9 to TRBJ2-1; D is possibly TRBD2 (6 bases). Trimming cost V 3 bases and J 0 bases, with 10 bases left between them. There are 15 residues in the CDR3. Germline values: CDR1 SGDLS, CDR2 YYNGEE. The CDR3 bases are TGTGCCAGCAGCGGCCGCGGGACCTCCTACAATGAGCAGTTCTTC. Encoded protein: CASSGRGTSYNEQFF.

This clone was detected a few times. The V gene is TRBV18, the J gene TRBJ2-3; either TRBD1 or TRBD2 may fit D (5 bases each). CDR3 length: 15 amino acids. V shed 3 bases and J shed 3 bases, with 13 bases lying between them. The germline V gene has CDR1 KGHSH and CDR2 LQKENI. For the CDR3, the DNA is TGTGCCAGCTCACCGGAGGCAGGGTGGACAGATACGCAGTATTTT. It codes for CASSPEAGWTDTQYF.

This clone showed up just a few times. The chain employs TRBV30 and TRBJ1-3; D gene uncertain. The CDR3 length is 16 residues. The V end lost 0 bases, the J end lost 0 bases, and 12 bases lay between the germline ends. The germline V gene has CDR1 GTSNPN and CDR2 SVGIG (reference sequence). The CDR3 DNA sequence: TGTGCCTGGAGTGTTACAAGGTCAAGCTCTGGAAACACCATATATTTT. This codes for CAWSVTRSSSGNTIYF.

The chain uses TRBV20-1 and TRBJ1-2; D gene ambiguous. Trimming removed 3 bases at V and 4 bases at J, with 6 bases between. Per the germline V gene, CDR1 is DFQATT and CDR2 is SNEGSKA (reference sequence). CDR3 length: 11 residues. As DNA, the CDR3 is TGCAGTGCTAGCGAGAGCTATGGCTACACCTTC. It codes for CSASESYGYTF.

This clone was seen a handful of times. The chain links TRBV9 to TRBJ2-5; perhaps D is TRBD1 or TRBD2 (6 bases each). Germline V gene sequence: CDR1 SGDLS, CDR2 YYNGEE. Trimming took off 4 bases at V and 0 bases at J, with 10 bases between the two ends. The CDR3 extends over 14 amino acids. The CDR3 nucleotides read TGTGCCAGCAGCTCGGGGGCGTACCAAGAGACCCAGTACTTC. Encoded protein: CASSSGAYQETQYF.